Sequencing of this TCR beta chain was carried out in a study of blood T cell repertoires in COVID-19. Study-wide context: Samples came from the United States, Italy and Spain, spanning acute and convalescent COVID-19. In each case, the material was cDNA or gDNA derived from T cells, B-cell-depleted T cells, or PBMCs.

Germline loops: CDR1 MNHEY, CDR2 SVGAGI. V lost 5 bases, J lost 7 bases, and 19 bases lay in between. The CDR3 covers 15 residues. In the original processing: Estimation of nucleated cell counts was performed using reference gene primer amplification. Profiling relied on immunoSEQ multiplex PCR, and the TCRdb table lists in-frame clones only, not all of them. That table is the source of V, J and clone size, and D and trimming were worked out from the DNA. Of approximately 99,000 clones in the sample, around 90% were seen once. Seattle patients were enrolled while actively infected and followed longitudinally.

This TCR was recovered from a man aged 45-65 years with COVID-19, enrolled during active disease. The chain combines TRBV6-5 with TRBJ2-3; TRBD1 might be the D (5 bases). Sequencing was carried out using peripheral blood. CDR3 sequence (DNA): TGTGCCAGCAGTAGCCCAAGGGGCGTTTTGTATACGCAGTATTTT. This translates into CASSSPRGVLYTQYF.